The following is a T cell receptor (beta chain) sequence with its context. The antigen is not known. The source of the sample is a study of cytomegalovirus exposure and HLA in healthy donors. The junction had 9 bases not matched to a gene; V was cut back by 5 bases and J by 4 bases. The germline gives CDR1 SGHAT, CDR2 FQDESV (reference sequence). This CDR3 has 15 amino acids. The PCR used 60 Vbeta and 13 Jbeta primers. In the source study's methods: In a later analysis, 80 million to 100 million unique TCR beta chains included roughly 11 million shared by two or more donors. This table comes from immunoSEQ multiplex PCR, and its TCRdb copy is limited to in-frame clones, with some not included. For V, J and clone size, that table is used; D and trimming come from the DNA. The sample yields 120,000 to 150,000 clones, roughly 70% seen once. Notes on the study in general: TCR beta V- and J-gene trimming, according to a later analysis, was linked to a missense DCLRE1C variant. According to an earlier analysis, most TCR beta V segments yielded productive rearrangements about 87% or about 30% of the time.

This chain uses TRBV11-1 with TRBJ2-3; 7 bases are shared with TRBD2. The sequenced sample consisted of PBMCs. This clonotype was obtained from a woman between 40 and 55 years old in good health and CMV-seronegative. CDR3 sequence reads: CASSTKGLGADTQYF. In nucleotides, the CDR3 is TGTGCCAGCAGCACTAAAGGACTAGGGGCAGATACGCAGTATTTT.